This T cell receptor (beta chain) was identified in a study of T-cell memory formation after mild COVID-19. Across the whole study: TCR clusters were mostly donor specific. Notes on the study in general: Nothing confirmed that second-wave clones peaking on day 37 were specific for SARS-CoV-2. The study found balanced CD4/CD8 in clones contracting day 15 to 85 and a CD4+ lean in later expanders.

5'RACE with constant-segment primers yielded barcoded, UMI-tagged TCR alpha and TCR beta cDNA libraries. TCRdb ran MiXCR on the 5' RACE reads and lists one entry per CDR3 protein. The profile shows 400,000 to 500,000 distinct CDR3 sequences, over 15% of them singletons. Only a few counts were recorded for this clonotype. Antigen specificity is unknown. Sequencing was done on a sample of PBMCs or a T cell subset sorted from them (not recorded which). The receptor was derived from an adult woman who had mild COVID-19 (a few samples of this study predate the infection). Cell type and time point are not known.

CDR3 residues: CSVVLERNSNQPQHF. CDR3 nucleotides: TGCAGCGTTGTGCTTGAGAGAAATAGCAATCAGCCCCAGCATTTT. The chain links TRBV29-1 to TRBJ1-5; no definite D call. The CDR3 consists of 15 residues. Germline CDR1 is SQVTM and CDR2 is ANQGSEA. Trimming shortened V by 4 bases and J by 0 bases, and 13 bases separated the two germline ends.